Each of the 13 T cell receptor beta chains below was sequenced from the same sample in a study of T cells in Graves' hyperthyroidism and ophthalmopathy. What was amplified from RNA transcripts were TCR beta CDR3 regions. With the HTBI primer set, the TCR CDR3 went through a first round of RT-PCR. A single record per CDR3 protein comes from TCRdb applying MiXCR to the multiplex PCR reads. This table has 200,000 to 250,000 distinct CDR3 sequences, approximately 16% appearing once. Sequencing used blood. The receptor set was obtained from a man aged 40-49 years with Graves' hyperthyroidism.

This clonotype appeared many times. The chain links TRBV20-1 to TRBJ2-3, with TRBD2 identical over 8 bases. The V gene end was trimmed by 6 bases and the J gene end by 5 bases; junction bases not matched to a gene: 13. The CDR3 covers 15 residues. CDR1 and CDR2 from the germline V gene are DFQATT and SNEGSKA (reference sequence). The CDR3 nucleotides read TGCAGTGCCCCTCCCGGGGAGCGGGAGTTAGATACGCAGTATTTT. Translated, it gives CSAPPGERELDTQYF.

This clonotype was detected ten times or more. The rearrangement joins TRBV5-4 to TRBJ2-7; TRBD1 agrees at 7 bases. Germline V gene sequence: CDR1 SGHNT, CDR2 YYREEE (reference sequence). V lost 4 bases, J lost 3 bases, and 4 bases stayed unmatched. The CDR3 loop spans 13 amino acids. Here the CDR3 DNA reads TGTGCCAGCAGCGAGACAGGGAACTACGAGCAGTACTTC. It codes for CASSETGNYEQYF.

This clonotype showed up many times. V usage is TRBV2 and J usage is TRBJ1-2; 7 positions match TRBD1. V gave up 4 bases and J gave up 2 bases; unmatched junction bases: 7. The CDR3 loop spans 15 amino acids. Looked up from germline, CDR1 is SNHLY and CDR2 is FYNNEI. The CDR3 here is CASSGLQGRNYGYTF. CDR3 coding DNA: TGTGCCAGCAGTGGCCTACAGGGGAGGAACTATGGCTACACCTTC.

This clonotype was detected ten times or more. The chain's CDR3 is CSARLDSNTEAFF. The DNA for the CDR3 is TGCAGTGCTAGATTGGACAGTAACACTGAAGCTTTCTTT. The chain links TRBV20-1 to TRBJ1-1, with D perhaps TRBD1 (6 bases). V dropped 2 bases and J dropped 2 bases, with 9 bases sitting between them. This CDR3 region has 13 residues. Germline CDR1 and CDR2: DFQATT and SNEGSKA (reference sequence).

The rearrangement uses TRBV9 and TRBJ2-1, with TRBD2 matching over 8 bases. After removal of 4 bases from V and 6 bases from J, the junction contained 6 bases not matched to a gene. The CDR3 length is 14 residues. Germline V gene data show CDR1 as SGDLS and CDR2 as YYNGEE. The CDR3 region is CASSLSGGFNEQFF. In nucleotides, the CDR3 is TGTGCCAGCAGCCTTTCGGGGGGGTTCAATGAGCAGTTCTTC.

In this sample, this clonotype turned up many times. This rearrangement joins TRBV18 to TRBJ1-6, with TRBD1 as a possible D gene (5 bases). The CDR3 runs 13 residues. CDR1 and CDR2 (germline): KGHSH, LQKENI. V lost 3 bases, J lost 8 bases, and 8 bases lay in between. DNA of the CDR3: TGTGCCAGCTCACCCGGGACTGATTCACCCCTCCACTTT. Its translation is CASSPGTDSPLHF.

This clonotype showed up many times. J is TRBJ2-7 and V is TRBV28; D is unresolved. Trimming took off 5 bases at V and 5 bases at J, with 7 bases between the two ends. The CDR3 spans 11 residues. CDR1 is MDHEN, CDR2 SYDVKM, per germline. CDR3 in DNA: TGTGCCAGCAGTCTAGGTGACGAGCAGTACTTC. Protein sequence: CASSLGDEQYF. Drawing the rest from reference TRBV28 and TRBJ2-7, the complete variable domain is DVKVTQSSRYLVKRTGEKVFLECVQDMDHENMFWYRQDPGLGLRLIYFSYDVKMKEKGDIPEGYSVSREKKERFSLILESASTNQTSMYLCASSLGDEQYFGPGTRLTVT.

The V and J genes are TRBV24-1 and TRBJ1-5; D perhaps matches TRBD1 (6 bases). The CDR3 consists of 16 residues. Trimming left V 3 bases short and J 11 bases short, with 22 bases between. Germline lookup yields CDR1 KGHDR and CDR2 SFDVKD. The CDR3 spells CATSDRTATAQWTQHF. The CDR3 region has the DNA TGTGCCACCAGTGATCGGACAGCCACAGCTCAGTGGACCCAGCATTTT.

This clonotype has ten or more counts. The rearrangement links TRBV13 to TRBJ1-2; no firm D call. V lost 4 bases and J lost 3, with 9 bases in between. This CDR3 contains 13 residues. Per the germline V gene, CDR1 is PRHDT and CDR2 is FYEKMQ (reference sequence). This chain's CDR3 is CASSSDTDYGYTF. The CDR3 DNA is TGTGCCAGCAGCTCAGACACGGACTATGGCTACACCTTC.

J is TRBJ1-1 and V is TRBV18; a weak D match, TRBD1 (5 bases). The V gene's germline CDR1 is KGHSH and CDR2 LQKENI. V was trimmed by 2 bases and J by 0 bases, leaving 10 bases between them. The CDR3 contains 15 residues. The CDR3 is CASSPSSTVNTEAFF. CDR3 nucleotide sequence: TGTGCCAGCTCACCATCCTCGACAGTGAACACTGAAGCTTTCTTT.

This clonotype showed up just a few times. The V gene is TRBV6-9, the J gene TRBJ1-2; the D gene is possibly TRBD1 (5 bases). CDR3 length: 14 amino acids. Germline V gene lookup returns CDR1 MNHGY and CDR2 SVAAGI. Between the trimmed V and J ends, which lost 2 bases and 7 bases, there was a span of 14 bases. The CDR3 protein is CASSYRGRPGGYTF. The CDR3 DNA reads TGTGCCAGCAGTTATCGGGGACGACCAGGTGGCTACACCTTC.

This clonotype turned up a few times. The chain has TRBV6-6 and TRBJ2-2; 12 positions match TRBD2. The germline V gene encodes CDR1 MNHNY and CDR2 SVGAGI (reference sequence). The CDR3 is 18 residues long. The junction had 8 bases not matched to a gene; V was cut back by 1 base and J by 5 bases. The CDR3 loop reads CASSYYSSGGAGTGELFF. As DNA, the CDR3 is TGTGCCAGCAGTTACTACTCTAGCGGGGGGGCGGGGACCGGGGAGCTGTTTTTT.

This clonotype has a handful of counts. The chain links TRBV4-3 to TRBJ2-1; D is ambiguous. V gave up 2 bases and J gave up 6 bases, with 8 bases separating them. CDR1 LGHNA and CDR2 YSLEER come from the germline V gene. This CDR3 contains 13 residues. The CDR3 loop is CASSQMAGNEQFF. CDR3 coding DNA: TGCGCCAGCAGCCAAATGGCCGGCAATGAGCAGTTCTTC.